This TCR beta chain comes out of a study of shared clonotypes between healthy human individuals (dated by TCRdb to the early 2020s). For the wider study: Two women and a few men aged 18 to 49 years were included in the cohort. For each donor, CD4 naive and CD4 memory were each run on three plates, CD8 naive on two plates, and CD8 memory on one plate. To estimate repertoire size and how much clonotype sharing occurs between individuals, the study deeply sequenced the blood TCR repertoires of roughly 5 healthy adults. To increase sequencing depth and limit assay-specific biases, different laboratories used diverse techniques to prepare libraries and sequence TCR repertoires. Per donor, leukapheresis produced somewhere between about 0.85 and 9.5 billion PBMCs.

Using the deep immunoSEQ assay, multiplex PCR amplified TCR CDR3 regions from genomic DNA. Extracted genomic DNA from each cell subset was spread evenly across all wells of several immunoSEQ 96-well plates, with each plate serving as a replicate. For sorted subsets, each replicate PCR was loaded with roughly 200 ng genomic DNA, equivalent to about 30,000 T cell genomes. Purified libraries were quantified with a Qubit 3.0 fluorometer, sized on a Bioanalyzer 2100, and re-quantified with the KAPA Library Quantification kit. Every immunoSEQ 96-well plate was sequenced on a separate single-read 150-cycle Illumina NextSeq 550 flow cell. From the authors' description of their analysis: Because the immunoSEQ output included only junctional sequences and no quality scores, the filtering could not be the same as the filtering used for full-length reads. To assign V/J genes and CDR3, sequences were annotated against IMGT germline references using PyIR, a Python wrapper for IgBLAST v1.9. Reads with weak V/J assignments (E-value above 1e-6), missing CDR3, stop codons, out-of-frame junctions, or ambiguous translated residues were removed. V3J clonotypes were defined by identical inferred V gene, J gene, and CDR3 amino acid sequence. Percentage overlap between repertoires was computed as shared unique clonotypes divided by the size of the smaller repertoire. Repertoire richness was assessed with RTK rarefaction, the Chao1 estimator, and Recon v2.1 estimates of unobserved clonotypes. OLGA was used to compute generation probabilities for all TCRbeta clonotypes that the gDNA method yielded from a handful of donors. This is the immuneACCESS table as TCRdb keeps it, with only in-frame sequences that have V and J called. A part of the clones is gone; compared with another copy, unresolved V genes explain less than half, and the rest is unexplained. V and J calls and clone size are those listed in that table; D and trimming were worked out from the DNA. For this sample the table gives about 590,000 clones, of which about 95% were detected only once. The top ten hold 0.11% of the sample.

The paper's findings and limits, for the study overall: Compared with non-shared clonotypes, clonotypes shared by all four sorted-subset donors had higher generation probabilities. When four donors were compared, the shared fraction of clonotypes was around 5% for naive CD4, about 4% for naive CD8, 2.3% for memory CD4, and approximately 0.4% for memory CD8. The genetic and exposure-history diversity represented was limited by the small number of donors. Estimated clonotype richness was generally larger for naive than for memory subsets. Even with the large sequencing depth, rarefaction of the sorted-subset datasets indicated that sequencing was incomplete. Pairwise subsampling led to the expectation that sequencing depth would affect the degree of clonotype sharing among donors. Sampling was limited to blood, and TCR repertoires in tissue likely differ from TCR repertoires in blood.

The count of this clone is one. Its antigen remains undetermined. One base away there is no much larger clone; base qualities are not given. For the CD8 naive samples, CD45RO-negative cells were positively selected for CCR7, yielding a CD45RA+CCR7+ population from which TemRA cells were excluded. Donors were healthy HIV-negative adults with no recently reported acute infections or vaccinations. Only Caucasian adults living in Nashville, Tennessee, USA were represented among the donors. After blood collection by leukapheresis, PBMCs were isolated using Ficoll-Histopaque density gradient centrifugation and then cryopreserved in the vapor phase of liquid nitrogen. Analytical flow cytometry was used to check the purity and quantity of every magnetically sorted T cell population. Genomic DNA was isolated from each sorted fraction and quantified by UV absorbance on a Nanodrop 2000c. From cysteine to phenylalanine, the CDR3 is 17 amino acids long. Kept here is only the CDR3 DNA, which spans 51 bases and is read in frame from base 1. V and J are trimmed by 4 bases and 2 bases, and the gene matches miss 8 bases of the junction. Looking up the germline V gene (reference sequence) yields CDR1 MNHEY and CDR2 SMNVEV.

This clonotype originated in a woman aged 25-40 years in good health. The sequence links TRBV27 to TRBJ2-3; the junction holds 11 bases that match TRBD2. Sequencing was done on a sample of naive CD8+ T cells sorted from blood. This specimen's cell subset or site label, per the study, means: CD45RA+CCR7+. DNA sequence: TGTGCCAGCAGTTCCACACTAGCGGGAGACCCCACAGATACGCAGTATTTT. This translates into CASSSTLAGDPTDTQYF.